Following are 31 T cell receptor beta chains from one sample sequenced in a study of blood T cell repertoires in COVID-19. Here immunoSEQ multiplex PCR was the method, and the copy in TCRdb shows in-frame clones only, minus some. Seen here are under 110,000 clones, around 90% observed once, and the top ten hold 15% to 20%. Source material: peripheral blood. These receptors all stem from a man aged 45 to 65 with acute or convalescent COVID-19.

This clone was seen a single time. CDR3 sequence (DNA): TGTGCCACGAGTCCCCAGACTTCCTACAATGAGCAGTTCTTC. Translated, it gives CATSPQTSYNEQFF. The chain joins TRBV6-5 to TRBJ2-1, with D unclear. The CDR3 is 14 residues long. V gave up 10 bases and J gave up 1 base, with 14 bases separating them. Germline-derived CDR1 and CDR2 are MNHEY and SVGAGI.

This clone was observed a single time. The chain joins TRBV11-2 to TRBJ1-3; 10 positions agree with TRBD1. The length of the CDR3 is 16 residues. The junction had 6 bases not matched to a gene; V was cut back by 4 bases and J by 3 bases. The germline CDR1 and CDR2 sequences are SGHAT and FQNNGV. CDR3: CASSYGQGVFGNTIYF. The CDR3 bases are TGTGCCAGCAGCTACGGACAGGGGGTGTTTGGAAACACCATATATTTT. Using reference TRBV11-2 and TRBJ1-3 for the parts outside the CDR3, the full variable domain is EAGVAQSPRYKIIEKRQSVAFWCNPISGHATLYWYQQILGQGPKLLIQFQNNGVVDDSQLPKDRFSAERLKGVDSTLKIQPAKLEDSAVYLCASSYGQGVFGNTIYFGEGSWLTVV.

This rearrangement joins TRBV7-2 to TRBJ2-4; 9 bases map to TRBD1. Germline V CDR1 and CDR2: SGHTA, FQGNSA. CDR3 length: 13 residues. V lost 5 bases and J lost 7; bases outside the gene matches: 3. The CDR3 here is CASSTDRGNIQYF. Written as DNA, the CDR3 is TGTGCCAGCAGCACCGACAGGGGGAACATTCAGTACTTC.

The chain employs TRBV15 and TRBJ1-1; unclear D gene. This CDR3 is 14 amino acids long. CDR1 is LNHNV and CDR2 is YYDKDF in the germline V gene (reference sequence). V was shortened by 0 bases and J by 5 bases, with 10 bases between the two germline ends. The CDR3 sequence is CATSREQQRTEAFF. In DNA form, the CDR3 reads TGTGCCACCAGCAGAGAACAACAGCGGACTGAAGCTTTCTTT.

The V call is TRBV19, the J call TRBJ1-3; a possible D gene is TRBD1 (6 bases). The CDR3 sequence is 17 residues long. V lost 5 bases to trimming and J lost 0 bases, with 17 bases between them. Germline assignment: CDR1 LNHDA and CDR2 SQIVND (reference sequence). The CDR3: CASSGRTAQASGNTIYF. For the CDR3, the DNA is TGTGCCAGTAGTGGACGGACAGCTCAAGCCTCTGGAAACACCATATATTTT. Full variable domain (remainder filled in from reference TRBV19 and TRBJ1-3): DGGITQSPKYLFRKEGQNVTLSCEQNLNHDAMYWYRQDPGQGLRLIYYSQIVNDFQKGDIAEGYSVSREKKESFPLTVTSAQKNPTAFYLCASSGRTAQASGNTIYFGEGSWLTVV.

For the CDR3, the DNA is TGTGCCAGCAGCTTAAGAGGGGGCGAGGTTTCCTACGAGCAGTACTTC. Amino acid sequence: CASSLRGGEVSYEQYF. The chain combines TRBV11-2 with TRBJ2-7; TRBD1 matches 7 bases. From germline, CDR1 is SGHAT and CDR2 FQNNGV. The ends lost 2 bases at V and 1 base at J; junction bases unmatched: 8. CDR3 length equals 16 residues.

The rearrangement links TRBV9 to TRBJ2-7; TRBD1 is a possible D gene (6 bases). Germline assignment: CDR1 SGDLS and CDR2 YYNGEE. The V and J ends lost 0 bases and 4 bases respectively, with 11 bases between them. There are 14 residues in the CDR3. CDR3 coding DNA: TGTGCCAGCAGCGTAGCTCTGGGGGCGTACGAGCAGTACTTC. This translates into CASSVALGAYEQYF.

The J gene is TRBJ2-2, the V gene TRBV6-4; possible D gene TRBD1, 7 bases. Per the germline V gene, CDR1 is MRHNA and CDR2 is SNTAGT. Trimming pared 6 bases from V and 6 bases from J, leaving 14 bases between. CDR3 size: 14 residues. CDR3 region: CASSAGQSSGELFF. CDR3 DNA: TGTGCCAGCAGCGCGGGACAGTCCTCCGGGGAGCTGTTTTTT.

The J gene is TRBJ2-5, the V gene TRBV2; 9 nucleotides line up with TRBD1. The V segment lost 6 bases and the J segment 1 base; nucleotides outside the gene matches: 6. The germline gives CDR1 SNHLY, CDR2 FYNNEI. This CDR3 spans 15 amino acids. Here the CDR3 DNA reads TGTGCCAGCAGGGAACAGGGGGCAGCCCAAGAGACCCAGTACTTC. Translating it yields CASREQGAAQETQYF.

The V and J genes are TRBV27 and TRBJ1-1; 7 positions agree with TRBD1. The CDR3 totals 13 residues. Germline CDR1 is MNHEY and CDR2 is SMNVEV (reference sequence). V was clipped by 6 bases and J by 1 base; unmatched bases: 2. CDR3 sequence: CASSDRENTEAFF. CDR3 DNA: TGTGCCAGCAGCGACAGGGAGAACACTGAAGCTTTCTTT.

V gene TRBV10-1 combines with J gene TRBJ1-6; perhaps TRBD1 as D (6 bases). The CDR3 has 14 amino acids. The V and J ends lost 7 bases and 9 bases respectively, with 16 bases between them. CDR1 is WNHNN, CDR2 SYGVQD, per germline (reference sequence). The chain's CDR3 is CASNRPGAASPLHF. The CDR3 nucleotides read TGCGCCAGCAACCGCCCAGGGGCTGCTTCACCCCTCCACTTT.

The chain carries TRBV12-5 and TRBJ2-2, with 10 bases lining up with TRBD2. The CDR3 sequence is 18 residues long. V was clipped by 2 bases and J by 4 bases; unmatched bases: 10. CDR1 is LGHNT and CDR2 is FRNRAP in the germline V gene. CDR3 in amino acids: CASGLSLAGAVGTGELFF. DNA for the CDR3: TGTGCTAGTGGTTTGTCTCTAGCGGGGGCGGTTGGCACCGGGGAGCTGTTTTTT.

V and J are TRBV30 and TRBJ1-1; D ambiguous. The germline V gene has CDR1 GTSNPN and CDR2 SVGIG (reference sequence). Trimming removed 1 base from V and 5 bases from J, with 8 bases in between. This CDR3 contains 12 residues. The CDR3 sequence: CAWSGQKTEAFF. CDR3 in DNA: TGTGCCTGGAGTGGTCAGAAAACTGAAGCTTTCTTT.

This clone is classed as medium-sized. This chain uses TRBV5-6 with TRBJ2-7, with 9 nucleotides matching TRBD1. The CDR3 loop spans 16 amino acids. Germline CDR1 and CDR2: SGHDT and YYEEEE. The V and J ends lost 3 bases and 3 bases, in that order; junction bases with no gene match: 10. The CDR3 DNA reads TGTGCCAGCAGCTCATTACCTGGGACAGGGAGCTACGAGCAGTACTTC. It codes for CASSSLPGTGSYEQYF. The full variable domain, its missing parts supplied by reference TRBV5-6 and TRBJ2-7, is DAGVTQSPTHLIKTRGQQVTLRCSPKSGHDTVSWYQQALGQGPQFIFQYYEEEERQRGNFPDRFSGHQFPNYSSELNVNALLLGDSALYLCASSSLPGTGSYEQYFGPGTRLTVT.

The genes are TRBV7-2 and TRBJ1-3; 7 bases map to TRBD1. The V and J ends lost 9 bases and 1 base, in that order; junction bases with no gene match: 3. The CDR3 is made up of 13 amino acids. CDR1 and CDR2 from the germline V gene are SGHTA and FQGNSA. The CDR3, as DNA: TGTGCCAGTGGGACAGCTTCTGGAAACACCATATATTTT. This sequence encodes CASGTASGNTIYF.

This chain connects TRBV18 to TRBJ1-5; the match to TRBD1 covers 9 bases. Germline trimming cut 5 bases from V and 6 bases from J; bases unmatched to any gene: 8. The length of the CDR3 is 15 residues. CDR1 is KGHSH, CDR2 LQKENI, per germline. The CDR3 protein is CASSSLSTGGQPQHF. CDR3 nucleotide sequence: TGTGCCAGCTCATCTTTGTCGACAGGGGGTCAGCCCCAGCATTTT.

This clone has a handful of counts. This sequence joins TRBV18 and TRBJ1-6; 8 positions agree with TRBD1. V shed 5 bases, J shed 8 bases, and the junction held 2 bases outside the gene matches. Per the germline V gene, CDR1 is KGHSH and CDR2 is LQKENI. The CDR3 sequence is 13 residues long. The CDR3 DNA reads as TGTGCCAGCTCAGCGGACAGGGATTCACCCCTCCACTTT. Translated: CASSADRDSPLHF.

The chain recombines TRBV12-3 or TRBV12-4 with TRBJ2-1; no firm D call. V lost 7 bases and J 9 bases, leaving 10 bases between the germline ends. This CDR3 has 11 residues. CDR3 in amino acids: CASTREVEQFF. CDR3 nucleotide sequence: TGTGCCAGCACCCGCGAAGTTGAGCAGTTCTTC.

The chain uses TRBV6-5 and TRBJ2-2; the match to TRBD1 covers 8 bases. CDR3 length: 15 residues. Germline loops: CDR1 MNHEY, CDR2 SVGAGI. Germline trimming cut 5 bases from V and 4 bases from J; bases unmatched to any gene: 6. CDR3 in amino acids: CASSPDRASTGELFF. The CDR3, as DNA: TGTGCCAGCAGTCCGGACAGGGCAAGCACCGGGGAGCTGTTTTTT.

This chain connects TRBV7-7 to TRBJ2-2; 9 bases fit TRBD2. J gave up 7 bases and V 8 bases, and 8 bases lay outside the gene matches. The CDR3 has 14 amino acids. Per the germline V gene, CDR1 is SSHAT and CDR2 is FNYEAQ (reference sequence). The CDR3 protein is CASSHAGGDGELFF. As DNA, the CDR3 is TGTGCCAGCTCCCACGCGGGGGGGGACGGGGAGCTGTTTTTT. Drawing the rest from reference TRBV7-7 and TRBJ2-2, the complete variable domain is GAGVSQSPRYKVTKRGQDVTLRCDPISSHATLYWYQQALGQGPEFLTYFNYEAQPDKSGLPSDRFSAERPEGSISTLTIQRTEQRDSAMYRCASSHAGGDGELFFGEGSRLTVL.

The rearrangement uses TRBV5-6 and TRBJ1-3, with a weak D call TRBD1 (5 bases). The CDR3 consists of 19 residues. Germline V CDR1 and CDR2: SGHDT, YYEEEE. The V end lost 4 bases, the J end lost 5 bases, and 28 bases lay between the germline ends. CDR3 sequence: CASSPPGGKVSRERNTIYF. The CDR3 coding sequence is TGTGCCAGCAGCCCCCCGGGGGGTAAGGTCTCTCGGGAAAGAAACACCATATATTTT.

The chain joins TRBV5-1 to TRBJ2-7, with D possibly matching TRBD2 (5 bases). The germline gives CDR1 SGHRS, CDR2 YFSETQ. CDR3 length equals 13 residues. The ends were cut back, 0 bases at V and 9 bases at J, with 13 bases in the middle. CDR3 protein: CASSLDGKSVQYF. CDR3 nucleotides: TGCGCCAGCAGCTTGGACGGGAAAAGTGTGCAGTACTTC.

The chain joins TRBV3-1 (or the pseudogene TRBV3-2) to TRBJ2-5, with 12 bases identical to TRBD2. Germline trimming cut 6 bases from V and 5 bases from J; bases unmatched to any gene: 13. Germline V gene lookup returns CDR1 LGHDT and CDR2 YNNKEL (reference sequence). The CDR3 length is 17 residues. CDR3 in amino acids: CASRRRLAGARGETQYF. CDR3 coding DNA: TGTGCCAGCAGACGTAGACTAGCGGGGGCTCGCGGCGAGACCCAGTACTTC.

J is TRBJ2-7 and V is TRBV7-2; TRBD2 might be the D (6 bases). CDR1 and CDR2 (germline): SGHTA, FQGNSA. Between the trimmed V and J ends, which lost 5 bases and 6 bases, there was a span of 23 bases. This CDR3 has 16 residues. The CDR3, as DNA: TGTGCCAGCAGCCCCAGTGGGGGGAGCCCCCCCCTCGAGCAGTACTTC. It translates to CASSPSGGSPPLEQYF.

The chain couples TRBV19 to TRBJ1-5, with a weak D call TRBD1 (6 bases). V gave up 4 bases and J gave up 6 bases, with 13 bases separating them. The germline CDR1 and CDR2 sequences are LNHDA and SQIVND (reference sequence). The CDR3 length is 14 residues. This CDR3 is CASSNQGIVQPQHF. The CDR3 DNA follows: TGTGCCAGTAGTAACCAGGGGATCGTTCAGCCCCAGCATTTT. The whole variable domain, filled in from reference TRBV19 and TRBJ1-5, reads DGGITQSPKYLFRKEGQNVTLSCEQNLNHDAMYWYRQDPGQGLRLIYYSQIVNDFQKGDIAEGYSVSREKKESFPLTVTSAQKNPTAFYLCASSNQGIVQPQHFGDGTRLSIL.

The genes are TRBV29-1 and TRBJ1-1; a weak D match, TRBD1 (5 bases). In germline, CDR1 is SQVTM, CDR2 ANQGSEA. V was shortened by 4 bases and J by 7 bases, with 10 bases between the two germline ends. This CDR3 comprises 11 residues. The CDR3 reads CSVAGSGEAFF. In DNA, the CDR3 is TGCAGCGTTGCAGGGTCGGGTGAAGCTTTCTTT. Combining the CDR3 with reference TRBV29-1 and TRBJ1-1 gives the whole variable domain SAVISQKPSRDICQRGTSLTIQCQVDSQVTMMFWYRQQPGQSLTLIATANQGSEATYESGFVIDKFPISRPNLTFSTLTVSNMSPEDSSIYLCSVAGSGEAFFGQGTRLTVV.

This clone was observed a single time. The rearrangement uses TRBV19 and TRBJ1-2, with TRBD1 identical over 9 bases. With 4 bases clipped from V and 3 bases from J, the junction kept 6 bases outside the gene matches. CDR1 is LNHDA, CDR2 SQIVND, per germline (reference sequence). The CDR3 extends over 15 amino acids. CDR3 sequence (DNA): TGTGCCAGTAGTAGCACAGGGGGCTCTGACTATGGCTACACCTTC. Protein product: CASSSTGGSDYGYTF.

V usage is TRBV29-1 and J usage is TRBJ2-3, with 9 positions matching TRBD2. Germline values: CDR1 SQVTM, CDR2 ANQGSEA. The CDR3 has 14 residues. J lost 11 bases, V lost 3 bases, and 12 bases had no gene match. The CDR3 DNA follows: TGCAGCGTTGATAGCGGGGGCCTCAACCATAAGCAGTATTTT. Amino acid sequence: CSVDSGGLNHKQYF.

J is TRBJ2-3 and V is TRBV4-2; 11 nucleotides align to TRBD2. The CDR3 loop spans 16 amino acids. With 1 base clipped from V and 6 bases from J, the junction kept 6 bases outside the gene matches. Germline CDR1 LGHNA, CDR2 YNFKEQ. The CDR3, as DNA: TGTGCCAGCAGCCAAGGAACTAGCGGGGGTGGGGATACGCAGTATTTT. It yields the protein CASSQGTSGGGDTQYF.

V usage is TRBV6-5 and J usage is TRBJ1-2, with D unclear. The germline CDR1 and CDR2 sequences are MNHEY and SVGAGI. This CDR3 spans 13 amino acids. Trimming removed 5 bases from V and 4 bases from J, with 11 bases in between. The CDR3 reads CASSQTSGYGYTF. CDR3 bases: TGTGCCAGCAGTCAAACTTCCGGCTATGGCTACACCTTC.

The genes are TRBV27 and TRBJ2-3, with TRBD2 matching 11 bases. Looked up from germline, CDR1 is MNHEY and CDR2 is SMNVEV (reference sequence). The CDR3 covers 16 residues. V shed 2 bases, J shed 5 bases, and the junction held 6 bases outside the gene matches. In nucleotides, the CDR3 is TGTGCCAGCAGTTTACTCGTAGCGGGGGGGCAAGATACGCAGTATTTT. As protein: CASSLLVAGGQDTQYF.